This T cell receptor (beta chain) was sequenced for a study of T cells in Graves' hyperthyroidism and ophthalmopathy. For the study at large: The initial diagnosis was the point when peripheral blood was collected, ahead of any treatment. Study-level findings and limits: Researchers found most expanded thyroid clonotypes above 0.001 in blood as well.

In the ophthalmopathy cohort, Clinical Activity Score was at least 3, NOSPECS grade at least 4, and duration under 3 months. Uncontrolled infection, other autoimmune disease, pregnancy and lactation each barred patients from inclusion. This clonotype was counted a few times. The antigen remains undetermined. What was amplified from RNA transcripts were TCR beta CDR3 regions. First-round RT-PCR of the TCR CDR3 relied on the HTBI primer set. TCRdb itself ran the multiplex PCR reads through MiXCR, one entry per CDR3 protein. This table holds about 500,000 distinct CDR3 sequences, roughly 16% found once. This CDR3 has 18 residues. J lost 4 bases, V lost 5 bases, and 12 bases had no gene match. Germline values: CDR1 MNHNS, CDR2 SASEGT.

The genes are TRBV6-1 and TRBJ2-1; TRBD2 agrees at 12 bases. Sequenced input: blood. This clonotype was obtained from a woman aged 25 to 45 with Graves' ophthalmopathy. CDR3 bases: TGTGCCAGCAGTTCCCTGGGACTAGCGGGCATTCTTTACAATGAGCAGTTCTTC. It yields the protein CASSSLGLAGILYNEQFF.